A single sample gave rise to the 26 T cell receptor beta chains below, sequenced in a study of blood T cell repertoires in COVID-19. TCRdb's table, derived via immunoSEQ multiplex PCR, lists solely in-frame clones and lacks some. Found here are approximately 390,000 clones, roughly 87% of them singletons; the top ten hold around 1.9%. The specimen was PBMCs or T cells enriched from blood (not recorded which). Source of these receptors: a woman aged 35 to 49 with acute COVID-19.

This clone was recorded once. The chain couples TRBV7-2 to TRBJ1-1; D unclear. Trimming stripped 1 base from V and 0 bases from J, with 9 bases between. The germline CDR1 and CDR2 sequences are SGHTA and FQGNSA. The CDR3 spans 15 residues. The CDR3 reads CASSLVMRMNTEAFF. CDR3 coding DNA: TGTGCCAGCAGCTTAGTAATGCGTATGAACACTGAAGCTTTCTTT.

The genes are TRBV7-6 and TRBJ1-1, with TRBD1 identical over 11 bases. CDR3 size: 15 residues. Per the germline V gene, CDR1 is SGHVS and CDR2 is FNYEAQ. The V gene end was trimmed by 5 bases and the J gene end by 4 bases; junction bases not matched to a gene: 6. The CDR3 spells CASSLGQGATTEAFF. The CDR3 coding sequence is TGTGCCAGCAGCCTAGGACAGGGGGCGACCACTGAAGCTTTCTTT. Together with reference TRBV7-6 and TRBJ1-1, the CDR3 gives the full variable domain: GAGVSQSPRYKVTKRGQDVALRCDPISGHVSLYWYRQALGQGPEFLTYFNYEAQQDKSGLPNDRFSAERPEGSISTLTIQRTEQRDSAMYRCASSLGQGATTEAFFGQGTRLTVV.

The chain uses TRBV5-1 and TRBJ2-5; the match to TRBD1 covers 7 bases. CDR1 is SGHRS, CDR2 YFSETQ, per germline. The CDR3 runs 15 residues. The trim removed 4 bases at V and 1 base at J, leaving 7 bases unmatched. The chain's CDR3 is CASSAQTGSQETQYF. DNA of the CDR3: TGCGCCAGCAGCGCCCAGACAGGGTCCCAAGAGACCCAGTACTTC.

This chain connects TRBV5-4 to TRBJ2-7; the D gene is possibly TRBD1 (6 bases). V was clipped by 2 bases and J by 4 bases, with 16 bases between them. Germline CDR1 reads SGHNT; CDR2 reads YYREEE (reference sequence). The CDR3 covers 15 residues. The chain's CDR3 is CASSLPGQSQYEQYF. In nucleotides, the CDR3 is TGTGCCAGCAGCTTACCAGGACAGTCTCAGTACGAGCAGTACTTC.

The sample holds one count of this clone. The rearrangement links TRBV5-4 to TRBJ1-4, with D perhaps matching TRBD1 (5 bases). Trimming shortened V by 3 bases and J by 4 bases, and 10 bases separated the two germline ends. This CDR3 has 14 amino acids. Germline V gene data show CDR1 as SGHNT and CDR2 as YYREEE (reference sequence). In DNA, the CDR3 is TGTGCCAGCAGCTCCAGGGTCGGTAATGAAAAACTGTTTTTT. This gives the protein CASSSRVGNEKLFF. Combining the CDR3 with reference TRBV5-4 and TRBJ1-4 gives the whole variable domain ETGVTQSPTHLIKTRGQQVTLRCSSQSGHNTVSWYQQALGQGPQFIFQYYREEENGRGNFPPRFSGLQFPNYSSELNVNALELDDSALYLCASSSRVGNEKLFFGSGTQLSVL.

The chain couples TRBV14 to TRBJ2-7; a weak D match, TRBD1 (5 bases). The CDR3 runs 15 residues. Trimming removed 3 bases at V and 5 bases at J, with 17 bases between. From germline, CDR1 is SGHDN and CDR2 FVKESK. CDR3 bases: TGTGCCAGCAGCCACCTTATTGACAGAATCCACGAGCAGTACTTC. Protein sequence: CASSHLIDRIHEQYF. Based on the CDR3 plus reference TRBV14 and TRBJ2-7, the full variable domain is EAGVTQFPSHSVIEKGQTVTLRCDPISGHDNLYWYRRVMGKEIKFLLHFVKESKQDESGMPNNRFLAERTGGTYSTLKVQPAELEDSGVYFCASSHLIDRIHEQYFGPGTRLTVT.

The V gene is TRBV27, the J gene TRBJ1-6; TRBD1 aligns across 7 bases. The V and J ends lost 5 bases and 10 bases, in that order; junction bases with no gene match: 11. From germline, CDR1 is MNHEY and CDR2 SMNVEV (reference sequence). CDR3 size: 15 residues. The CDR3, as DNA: TGTGCCAGCAGTACCTCGTCAGGGGGTCAATCACCCCTCCACTTT. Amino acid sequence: CASSTSSGGQSPLHF.

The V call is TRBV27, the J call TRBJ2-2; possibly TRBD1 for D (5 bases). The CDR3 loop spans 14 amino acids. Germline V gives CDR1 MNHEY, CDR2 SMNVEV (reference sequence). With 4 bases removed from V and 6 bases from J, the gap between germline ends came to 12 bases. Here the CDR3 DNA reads TGTGCCAGCAGTTCGCCTATCAGGGCCGGGGAGCTGTTTTTT. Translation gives CASSSPIRAGELFF.

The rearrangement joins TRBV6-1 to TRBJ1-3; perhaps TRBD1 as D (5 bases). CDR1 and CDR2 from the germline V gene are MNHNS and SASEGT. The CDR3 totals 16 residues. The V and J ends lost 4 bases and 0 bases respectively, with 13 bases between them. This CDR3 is CASSVTASHSGNTIYF. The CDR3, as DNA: TGTGCCAGCAGTGTGACAGCATCCCACTCTGGAAACACCATATATTTT.

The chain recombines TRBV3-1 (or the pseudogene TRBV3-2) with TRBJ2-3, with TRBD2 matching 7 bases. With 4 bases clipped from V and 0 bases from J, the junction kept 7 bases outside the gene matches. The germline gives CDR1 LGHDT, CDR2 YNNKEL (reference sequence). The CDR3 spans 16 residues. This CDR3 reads CASSLGPSGSTDTQYF. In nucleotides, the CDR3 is TGTGCCAGCAGCCTGGGGCCTAGCGGCAGCACAGATACGCAGTATTTT.

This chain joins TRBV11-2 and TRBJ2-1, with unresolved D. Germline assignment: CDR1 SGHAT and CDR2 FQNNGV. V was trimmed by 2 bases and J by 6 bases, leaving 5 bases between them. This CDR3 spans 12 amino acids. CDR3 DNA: TGTGCCAGCAGCTTATATCCCAATGAGCAGTTCTTC. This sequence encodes CASSLYPNEQFF.

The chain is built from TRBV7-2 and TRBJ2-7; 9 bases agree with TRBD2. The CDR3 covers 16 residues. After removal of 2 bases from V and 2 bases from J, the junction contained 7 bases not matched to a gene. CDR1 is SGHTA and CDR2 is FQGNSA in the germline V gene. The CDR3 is CASSLTVAGAAYEQYF. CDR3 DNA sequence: TGTGCCAGCAGCTTAACCGTAGCGGGGGCCGCCTACGAGCAGTACTTC.

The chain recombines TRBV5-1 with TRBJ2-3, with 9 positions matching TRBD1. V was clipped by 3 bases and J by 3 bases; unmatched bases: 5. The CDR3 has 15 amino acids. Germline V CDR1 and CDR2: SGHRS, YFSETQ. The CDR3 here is CASSWEQGATDTQYF. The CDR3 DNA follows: TGCGCCAGCAGCTGGGAACAGGGGGCTACAGATACGCAGTATTTT. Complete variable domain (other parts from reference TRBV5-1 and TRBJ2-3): KAGVTQTPRYLIKTRGQQVTLSCSPISGHRSVSWYQQTPGQGLQFLFEYFSETQRNKGNFPGRFSGRQFSNSRSEMNVSTLELGDSALYLCASSWEQGATDTQYFGPGTRLTVL.

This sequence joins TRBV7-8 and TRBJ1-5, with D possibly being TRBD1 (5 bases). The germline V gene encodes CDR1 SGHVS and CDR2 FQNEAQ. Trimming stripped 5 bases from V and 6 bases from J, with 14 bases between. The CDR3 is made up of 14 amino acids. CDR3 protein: CASSRGGGGQPQHF. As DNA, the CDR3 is TGTGCCAGCAGCCGAGGTGGGGGAGGTCAGCCCCAGCATTTT.

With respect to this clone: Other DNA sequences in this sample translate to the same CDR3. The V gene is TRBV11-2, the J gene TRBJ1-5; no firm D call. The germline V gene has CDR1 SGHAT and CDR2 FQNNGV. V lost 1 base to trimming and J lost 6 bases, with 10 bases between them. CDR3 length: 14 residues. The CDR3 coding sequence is TGTGCCAGCAGCTTAGCCGGAGGAGGTCAGCCCCAGCATTTT. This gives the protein CASSLAGGGQPQHF.

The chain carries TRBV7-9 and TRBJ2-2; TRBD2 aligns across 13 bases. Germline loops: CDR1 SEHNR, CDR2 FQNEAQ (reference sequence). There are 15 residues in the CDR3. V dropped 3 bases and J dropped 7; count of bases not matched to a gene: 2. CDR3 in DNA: TGTGCCAGCAGCTTCGGGACTAGCGGGGACGGGGAGCTGTTTTTT. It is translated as CASSFGTSGDGELFF. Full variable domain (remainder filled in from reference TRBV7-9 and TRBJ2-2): DTGVSQNPRHKITKRGQNVTFRCDPISEHNRLYWYRQTLGQGPEFLTYFQNEAQLEKSRLLSDRFSAERPKGSFSTLEIQRTEQGDSAMYLCASSFGTSGDGELFFGEGSRLTVL.

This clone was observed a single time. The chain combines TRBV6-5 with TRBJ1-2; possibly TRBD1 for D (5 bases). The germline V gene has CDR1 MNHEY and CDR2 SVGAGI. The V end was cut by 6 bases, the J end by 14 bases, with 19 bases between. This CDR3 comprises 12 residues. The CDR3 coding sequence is TGTGCCAGCAGCTCCCTTGGATGGGGGGAAACCTTC. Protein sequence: CASSSLGWGETF.

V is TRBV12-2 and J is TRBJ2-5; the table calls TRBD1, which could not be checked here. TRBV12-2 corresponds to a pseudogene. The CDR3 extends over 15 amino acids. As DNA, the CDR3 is TGTGCAAGTCGCTTAGAGGGTGCCAGGGAAGAGACCCAGTACTTC. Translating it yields CASRLEGAREETQYF.

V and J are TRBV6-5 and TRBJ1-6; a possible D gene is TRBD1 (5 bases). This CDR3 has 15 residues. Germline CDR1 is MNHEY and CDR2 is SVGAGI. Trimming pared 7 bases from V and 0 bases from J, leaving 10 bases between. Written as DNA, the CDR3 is TGTGCCAGCATAAAGACAGCCTCCTATAATTCACCCCTCCACTTT. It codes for CASIKTASYNSPLHF.

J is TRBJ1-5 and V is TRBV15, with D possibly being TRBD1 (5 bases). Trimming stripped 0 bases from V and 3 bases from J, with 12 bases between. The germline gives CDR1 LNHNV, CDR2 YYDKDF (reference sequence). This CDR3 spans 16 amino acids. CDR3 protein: CATSREFGHTNQPQHF. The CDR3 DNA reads TGTGCCACCAGCAGAGAGTTCGGACACACCAATCAGCCCCAGCATTTT.

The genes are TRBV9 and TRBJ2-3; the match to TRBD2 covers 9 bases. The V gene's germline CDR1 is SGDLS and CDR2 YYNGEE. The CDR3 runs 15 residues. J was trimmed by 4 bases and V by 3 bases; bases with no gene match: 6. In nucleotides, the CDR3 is TGTGCCAGCAGCGAGGGACTAGCAAATCCAGATACGCAGTATTTT. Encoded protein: CASSEGLANPDTQYF.

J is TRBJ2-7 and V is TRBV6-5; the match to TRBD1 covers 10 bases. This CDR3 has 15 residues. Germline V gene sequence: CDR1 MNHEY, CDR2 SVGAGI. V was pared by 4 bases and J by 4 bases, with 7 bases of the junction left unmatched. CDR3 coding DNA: TGTGCCAGCAGTTCGCCGGGACAGGGGAAGTACGAGCAGTACTTC. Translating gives CASSSPGQGKYEQYF.

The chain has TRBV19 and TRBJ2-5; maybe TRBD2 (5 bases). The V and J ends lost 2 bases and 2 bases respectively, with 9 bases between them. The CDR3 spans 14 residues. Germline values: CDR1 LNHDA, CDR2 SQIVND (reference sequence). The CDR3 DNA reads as TGTGCCAGTAGTATAATAGGGAGACAAGAGACCCAGTACTTC. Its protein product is CASSIIGRQETQYF.

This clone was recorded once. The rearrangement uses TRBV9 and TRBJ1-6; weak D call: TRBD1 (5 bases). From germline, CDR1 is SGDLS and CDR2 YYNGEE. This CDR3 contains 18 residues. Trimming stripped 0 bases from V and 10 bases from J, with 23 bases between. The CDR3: CASSVEEGRGSLESPLHF. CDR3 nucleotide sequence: TGTGCCAGCAGCGTAGAGGAGGGTCGGGGGAGTTTGGAGTCACCCCTCCACTTT.

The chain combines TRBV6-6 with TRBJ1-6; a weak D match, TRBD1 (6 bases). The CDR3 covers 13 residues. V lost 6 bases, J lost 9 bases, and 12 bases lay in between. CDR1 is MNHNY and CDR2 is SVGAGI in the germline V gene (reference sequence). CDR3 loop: CASRAGDSSPLHF. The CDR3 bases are TGTGCCAGCAGGGCAGGGGATAGTTCACCCCTCCACTTT.

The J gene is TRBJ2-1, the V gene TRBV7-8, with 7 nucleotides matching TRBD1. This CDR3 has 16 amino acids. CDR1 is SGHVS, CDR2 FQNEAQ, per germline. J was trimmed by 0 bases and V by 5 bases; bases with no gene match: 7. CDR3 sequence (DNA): TGTGCCAGCAGCAAGACGACAGGGAGCTCCTACAATGAGCAGTTCTTC. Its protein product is CASSKTTGSSYNEQFF.